This paragraph covers one T cell receptor beta chain sequence. Its antigen remains undetermined. One base away there is no much larger clone; base qualities are not given. V was cut back by 1 base and J by 1 base, leaving a gap of 20 bases between them. CDR1 is given as SGHRS and CDR2 as YFSETQ, both from the germline V gene. CDR3 length: 19 amino acids, cysteine to phenylalanine. Only the CDR3 portion is preserved as DNA: 57 bases, with reading frame beginning at the first base. The study profiled bulk TCR beta-chain repertoires in matched peripheral blood, tumor and adjacent normal breast tissue taken from fewer than 20 patients with early-stage breast cancer. Before surgery, roughly 4.5-11 mL of whole blood was collected into EDTA tubes and then processed within 2 hours. Ficoll-Paque centrifugation in SepMate-50 tubes was used to isolate peripheral blood mononuclear cells. For storage in liquid nitrogen, PBMCs were cryopreserved as aliquots of roughly 1.8 to 4 million cells in around 90% FBS with around 10% DMSO. The Qiagen AllPrep DNA/RNA Mini kit was used to extract genomic DNA.

Each sample was amplified as two independent genomic DNA replicates: around 0.5 ug for blood and around 1.4 ug for tumor or normal breast. Following the manufacturer's instructions, the ImmunoSeq Intro kit was used to carry out TCRB sequencing on genomic DNA. Multiplex PCR was run for 30 to 35 cycles using proprietary primers and spike-in control sequences for absolute quantification. Single-end 150-bp reads were used to sequence an 87-bp fragment covering the CDR3 and the flanking V and J genes. Each lane of an Illumina MiSeq using version 3.0 chemistry carried seven multiplexed samples, with two replicates per sample. The authors processed their data as follows. The vendor's proprietary pipeline handled the raw data processing, merging both replicates into a single result for each sample. Productive rearrangements sharing the V-gene family, CDR3 amino acid sequence and J-gene segment were defined as clonotypes. To compute clonality, the normalized Shannon entropy (Pielou evenness) of TCRB abundances was subtracted from 1. T cell density was estimated by dividing total templates by the number of input cells inferred from the DNA input amount. Total repertoire diversity and clonality were estimated with Recon using default parameters. Tumor-enriched clonotypes were defined as having over 0.1% abundance in tumor and at least 32-fold higher abundance than in normal breast. In TCRdb, the immuneACCESS table is reduced to in-frame sequences with V and J assigned. These tables do not hold every clone; where another copy was compared, an unresolved V gene accounts for under half, and the others remain unexplained. That table gives V, J and clone size, and the DNA gave D and trimming. This sample lists 55,000 to 70,000 clones; around 80% were detected once. The ten largest clones add up to about 4.4% of the sample.

The data were obtained in a study of early stage breast cancer tumors (dated by TCRdb to 2016 to 2017). Regarding the research as a whole: Of the 15 to 20 invasive breast tumors, about 13 were found to be estrogen receptor-positive, progesterone receptor-positive and HER2-negative. About 65% of the 12 ER+/PR+/HER2- tumors were invasive ductal carcinomas, while the other four were invasive lobular carcinomas. On average, each sample had roughly 9.7-fold read coverage. The samples as a whole yielded 2 million to 3 million detected templates, corresponding to roughly 1.1 million unique clonotypes. Here is what the overall study found, with its caveats: Because the cohort was small, analysis by tumor subtype was not possible. Enriched TCRB sequences shared across patients were found to be mostly commonly generated sequences that were unlikely to play an important role in the tumor microenvironment. Repertoires from blood resembled normal breast more closely than tumor, and using blood as a reference for each tissue separated tumor from normal in about 90% of the 16 patients. Compared with adjacent normal breast tissue, tumors had higher clonality and around 2.5-fold greater T cell density. Chain pairing and functional markers such as CD4, CD8 and FOXP3 were not captured by bulk genomic DNA sequencing of unsorted cells.

The sequence was collected from a person aged 40-50 years with breast cancer. The specimen was blood. The chain employs TRBV5-1 and TRBJ2-2; TRBD1 might be the D gene, on 6 matching bases. The base sequence is TGCGCCAGCAGCTTGAGTTCTAGGGGGAGAATGAGGAACACCGGGGAGCTGTTTTTT. It translates as CASSLSSRGRMRNTGELFF. When the CDR3 is completed using the reference TRBV5-1 and TRBJ2-2 genes on either side, the full variable domain is KAGVTQTPRYLIKTRGQQVTLSCSPISGHRSVSWYQQTPGQGLQFLFEYFSETQRNKGNFPGRFSGRQFSNSRSEMNVSTLELGDSALYLCASSLSSRGRMRNTGELFFGEGSRLTVL.